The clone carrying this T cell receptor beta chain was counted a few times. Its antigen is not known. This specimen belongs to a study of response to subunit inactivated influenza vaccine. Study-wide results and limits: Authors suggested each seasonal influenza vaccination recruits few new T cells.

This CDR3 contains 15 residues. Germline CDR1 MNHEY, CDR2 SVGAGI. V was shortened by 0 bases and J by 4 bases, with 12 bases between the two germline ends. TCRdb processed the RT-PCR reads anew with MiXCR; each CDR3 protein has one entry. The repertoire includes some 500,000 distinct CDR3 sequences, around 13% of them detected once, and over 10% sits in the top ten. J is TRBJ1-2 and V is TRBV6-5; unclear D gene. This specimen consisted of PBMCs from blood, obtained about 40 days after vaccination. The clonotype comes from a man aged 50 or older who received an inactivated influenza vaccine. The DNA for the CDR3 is TGTGCCAGCAGTTACTCGAGGTTAGGGAGCTATGGCTACACCTTC. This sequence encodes CASSYSRLGSYGYTF.